One sample yielded the 7 T cell receptor beta chains listed below, sequenced in a study of T cells after yellow fever vaccination. MiXCR was run by TCRdb on the 5' RACE reads, yielding one entry per CDR3 protein. The table lists around 600,000 distinct CDR3 sequences, over 9% of them singletons. This material consisted of PBMCs, taken on the day of the yellow fever booster vaccination. All receptors derive from a man aged 30 to 45 who received the YFV17D yellow fever vaccine.

This chain joins TRBV20-1 and TRBJ1-1; D is uncertain. Germline assignment: CDR1 DFQATT and CDR2 SNEGSKA (reference sequence). V lost 0 bases to trimming and J lost 4 bases, with 9 bases between them. The CDR3 spans 13 residues. The CDR3 DNA follows: TGCAGTGCTAGAGATCTGGGGATCACTGAAGCTTTCTTT. Amino acid sequence: CSARDLGITEAFF.

The rearrangement joins TRBV9 to TRBJ1-2; TRBD1 might be the D (6 bases). Germline CDR1 reads SGDLS; CDR2 reads YYNGEE. The ends were cut back, 0 bases at V and 5 bases at J, with 14 bases in the middle. This CDR3 is 15 amino acids long. The CDR3 loop is CASSVATTGAYGYTF. CDR3 bases: TGTGCCAGCAGCGTAGCTACAACGGGGGCATATGGCTACACCTTC.

The chain uses TRBV7-8 and TRBJ2-1, with D uncertain. Germline-derived CDR1 and CDR2 are SGHVS and FQNEAQ. There are 14 residues in the CDR3. V was trimmed by 2 bases and J by 5 bases, leaving 10 bases between them. CDR3 sequence (DNA): TGTGCCAGCAGCTTAATATCCGGGCACAATGAGCAGTTCTTC. It yields the protein CASSLISGHNEQFF.

This clonotype has a handful of counts. The J gene is TRBJ2-6, the V gene TRBV5-4; D unresolved. The V end lost 5 bases, the J end lost 2 bases, and 11 bases lay between the germline ends. Germline CDR1 SGHNT, CDR2 YYREEE (reference sequence). The CDR3 is 15 residues long. The CDR3 loop is CASRVDIAGANVLTF. For the CDR3, the DNA is TGTGCCAGCAGGGTGGATATCGCTGGGGCCAACGTCCTGACTTTC.

This clonotype has just a few counts. This chain uses TRBV7-2 with TRBJ2-1; 11 bases align to TRBD2. Looked up from germline, CDR1 is SGHTA and CDR2 is FQGNSA. The CDR3 runs to 15 residues. V was clipped by 5 bases and J by 2 bases; unmatched bases: 2. CDR3 in amino acids: CASSTSGSAYNEQFF. Here the CDR3 DNA reads TGTGCCAGCAGCACTAGCGGGAGCGCCTACAATGAGCAGTTCTTC.

This chain uses TRBV20-1 with TRBJ2-2; 11 nucleotides agree with TRBD2. The CDR3 is 15 amino acids. Looked up from germline, CDR1 is DFQATT and CDR2 is SNEGSKA (reference sequence). The V gene end was trimmed by 5 bases and the J gene end by 4 bases; junction bases not matched to a gene: 6. The CDR3 sequence is CSALTSGRRTGELFF. CDR3 sequence (DNA): TGCAGTGCTTTAACTAGCGGGAGACGCACCGGGGAGCTGTTTTTT.

The chain carries TRBV7-8 and TRBJ2-7, with D possibly being TRBD1 (5 bases). The CDR3 has 14 amino acids. Germline values: CDR1 SGHVS, CDR2 FQNEAQ. V gave up 4 bases and J gave up 0 bases, with 10 bases separating them. Here the CDR3 DNA reads TGTGCCAGCAGCTCAAGACAGCTCTCCTACGAGCAGTACTTC. It codes for CASSSRQLSYEQYF.